This T cell receptor (beta chain) was sequenced in a study of shared clonotypes between healthy human individuals. Overall study findings and caveats: Blood was the sole source, and tissue repertoires probably differ. Inspection by rarefaction showed sorted-subset sequencing to be incomplete despite large depth. Relative to their counterparts shared across all four donors, non-shared clonotypes exhibited diminished generation probabilities.

Several immunoSEQ 96-well plates shared each subset's DNA, each plate a replicate. The data were produced by immunoSEQ multiplex PCR, yet TCRdb's version contains in-frame clones alone and is incomplete. The sample gives about 730,000 clones, 72% of which show up once; around 1.8% is in the top ten. The CDR3 contains 15 residues. Germline V gene data show CDR1 as ENHRY and CDR2 as SYGVKD. V lost 2 bases and J 9 bases, leaving 20 bases between the germline ends. Remarks on this clone: Its antigen is as yet unknown.

This chain uses TRBV10-3 with TRBJ2-7; D is perhaps TRBD1 (6 bases). What was sequenced was memory CD4+ T cells sorted from blood. Stated subset: CD45RA-negative fraction. The clonotype was recovered from a woman in her twenties or thirties in good health. The CDR3 DNA reads as TGTGCCATCAGTGAGCGGGAACAGGGTGTGATGGGGCAGTACTTC. Amino acids: CAISEREQGVMGQYF.